This T cell receptor (beta chain) came from a study of OX40 agonist ivuxolimab in advanced cancers. Study-wide context: Dose-escalation patients were diagnosed with hepatocellular carcinoma, melanoma, renal cell cancer or head and neck cancer. Two cutaneous melanoma patients and one hepatocellular carcinoma patient, three in all, had partial responses. General study results and limits: With doses of 0.1 to 3.0 mg/kg, CD4+ and CD8+ blood T cells had undergone clonal expansion by week 6.

Germline V gene sequence: CDR1 SGDLS, CDR2 YYNGEE. The V gene lost 1 base and the J gene lost 1 base, with 14 bases spanning the gap. The CDR3 spans 16 residues. This table comes from immunoSEQ multiplex PCR, and its TCRdb copy is limited to in-frame clones, with some not included. Found here are tens of thousands of clones, about nine tenths of them singletons; the top ten hold 0.15% to 0.2%. A note on this clone: What it binds is not known.

Baseline was the first blood sampling point, followed by cycle 4 day 1 and cycle 7 day 1. The chain recombines TRBV9 with TRBJ2-5; D is possibly TRBD1 (5 bases). This clonotype was sampled from an adult with an advanced solid tumor such as melanoma, head and neck, liver or kidney cancer. The specimen comprised CD4+ or CD8+ T cells sorted from blood, sampled in a trial of the OX40 agonist ivuxolimab. The CDR3 bases are TGTGCCAGCAGCGTATCCGACTGGGGCCCCCAAGAGACCCAGTACTTC. It codes for CASSVSDWGPQETQYF. The full variable domain, in which reference TRBV9 and TRBJ2-5 provide the parts outside the CDR3, is DSGVTQTPKHLITATGQRVTLRCSPRSGDLSVYWYQQSLDQGLQFLIQYYNGEERAKGNILERFSAQQFPDLHSELNLSSLELGDSALYFCASSVSDWGPQETQYFGPGTRLLVL.